What follows is one T cell receptor beta chain and its context. This sample was included in a study of CD8 T cells in Susac syndrome. Reverse transcription of about 0.5 to 1 ug RNA was carried out with random hexamers. A multiplex approach, immunoSEQ multiplex PCR, amplified TCR beta CDR3 across 54 Vbeta and 13 Jbeta. MiXCR, run by TCRdb on the immunoSEQ multiplex PCR reads, gives a single entry per CDR3 protein. The table shows some 250,000 distinct CDR3 sequences, with roughly 95% occurring only once. Sequencing of TCR beta drew on CD8+ and CD4+ T cells from blood. While CD8+ and CD4+ T cells were isolated negatively, TEMRA cells were enriched by FACS. Germline CDR1 is MGHRA and CDR2 is YSYEKL. The CDR3 has 17 residues. The V gene lost 0 bases and the J gene lost 9 bases, with 21 bases spanning the gap.

This receptor was identified in a human donor with Susac syndrome. The rearrangement uses TRBV4-1 and TRBJ2-4; D might be TRBD1 (6 bases). Sequencing was done on a sample of CD4+ T cells from PBMCs. The CDR3, as DNA: TGCGCCAGCAGCCAAGAAGGGAACTGGGGGCCGGGGAGCATTCAGTACTTC. Protein product: CASSQEGNWGPGSIQYF.